The 20 T cell receptor beta chains presented below share a single source sample, sequenced in a study of blood T cell repertoires in COVID-19. Assay: immunoSEQ multiplex PCR; the TCRdb copy retains only in-frame clones and omits some. The sample lists over 350,000 clones, roughly nine tenths seen once, with around 0.86% in the top ten. Sequencing used PBMCs or T cells enriched from blood (not recorded which). The receptor set was obtained from a woman aged 40 to 50 who had been exposed to COVID-19.

The V and J genes are TRBV5-1 and TRBJ2-2; D gene ambiguous. The CDR3 is 17 amino acids. V lost 4 bases and J 0 bases, leaving 16 bases between the germline ends. Germline assignment: CDR1 SGHRS and CDR2 YFSETQ. The CDR3 sequence is CASSLRSDSPNTGELFF. The CDR3 DNA reads as TGCGCCAGCAGCCTAAGGTCGGATAGCCCGAACACCGGGGAGCTGTTTTTT.

The chain is built from TRBV19 and TRBJ2-3; TRBD1 matches 9 bases. Per the germline V gene, CDR1 is LNHDA and CDR2 is SQIVND (reference sequence). V gave up 7 bases and J gave up 4 bases; unmatched junction bases: 6. The CDR3 length is 14 residues. In nucleotides, the CDR3 is TGTGCCAGTACCCGGACAGGGGATTCAGATACGCAGTATTTT. Amino acids: CASTRTGDSDTQYF.

The V and J genes are TRBV7-9 and TRBJ2-7, with 7 bases lining up with TRBD2. Losses at the gene ends were 5 bases for V and 4 bases for J; bases not matched to a gene: 2. CDR1 SEHNR and CDR2 FQNEAQ come from the germline V gene (reference sequence). The CDR3 sequence is 12 residues long. CDR3 DNA sequence: TGTGCCAGCAGCATCGGGGGGTACGAGCAGTACTTC. It codes for CASSIGGYEQYF.

The chain carries TRBV12-5 and TRBJ1-4; TRBD1 matches at 7 bases. The CDR3 extends over 19 amino acids. The germline CDR1 and CDR2 sequences are LGHNT and FRNRAP. V gave up 2 bases and J gave up 2 bases; unmatched junction bases: 14. The CDR3 bases are TGTGCTAGTGGTTTGTTCACCCGGGACAGTAGGAGGACTAATGAAAAACTGTTTTTT. Protein product: CASGLFTRDSRRTNEKLFF.

V gene TRBV19 combines with J gene TRBJ1-2; tentative D call: TRBD1 (5 bases). V was cut by 6 bases and J by 3 bases, with 14 bases left in between. CDR1 LNHDA and CDR2 SQIVND come from the germline V gene (reference sequence). This CDR3 region has 14 residues. The CDR3 DNA reads as TGTGCCAGTAGCCCTATCCAGGGCTACTATGGCTACACCTTC. Translating gives CASSPIQGYYGYTF.

This clone was counted only a few times. The chain couples TRBV5-1 to TRBJ1-1, with TRBD1 matching over 9 bases. The CDR3 spans 14 residues. V trimming: 4 bases; J trimming: 5 bases; junction bases outside the gene matches: 6. Germline CDR1 SGHRS, CDR2 YFSETQ. CDR3 DNA: TGCGCCAGCAGCGCAAACAGGGGGCTTACTGAAGCTTTCTTT. Protein sequence: CASSANRGLTEAFF.

V usage is TRBV12-3 or TRBV12-4 and J usage is TRBJ1-2; D is undetermined. The CDR3 consists of 13 residues. V gave up 2 bases and J gave up 4 bases, with 8 bases separating them. The CDR3: CASSLRYGYGYTF. In DNA, the CDR3 is TGTGCCAGCAGTTTACGGTACGGCTATGGCTACACCTTC.

The rearrangement uses TRBV19 and TRBJ1-5, with TRBD1 as a possible D gene (5 bases). Germline CDR1 reads LNHDA; CDR2 reads SQIVND (reference sequence). The CDR3 extends over 14 amino acids. V lost 7 bases and J lost 7, with 17 bases in between. CDR3 sequence (DNA): TGTGCCAGTAACCCCTCGGGGGGAATCCAGCCCCAGCATTTT. Encoded protein: CASNPSGGIQPQHF. The whole variable domain, remainder taken from reference TRBV19 and TRBJ1-5, is DGGITQSPKYLFRKEGQNVTLSCEQNLNHDAMYWYRQDPGQGLRLIYYSQIVNDFQKGDIAEGYSVSREKKESFPLTVTSAQKNPTAFYLCASNPSGGIQPQHFGDGTRLSIL.

This chain uses TRBV19 with TRBJ1-2; no firm D call. Germline V gene sequence: CDR1 LNHDA, CDR2 SQIVND (reference sequence). The V end was cut by 7 bases, the J end by 0 bases, with 18 bases between. This CDR3 region has 16 residues. CDR3 coding DNA: TGTGCCAGTAAGGAGGGAACAAATCACCCTAACTATGGCTACACCTTC. Translated: CASKEGTNHPNYGYTF.

Comment on this clone: A junction end diverges from the germline sequence, so it may reflect a read error. The CDR3 protein is CASSPRLAGVPVF. The CDR3 DNA reads as TGTGCCAGCAGCCCTAGACTAGCGGGAGTGCCTGTCTTC. The genes are TRBV7-2 and TRBJ2-1; TRBD2 agrees at 12 bases. CDR3 length: 13 residues. Per germline, CDR1 SGHTA and CDR2 FQGNSA. Drawing the rest from reference TRBV7-2 and TRBJ2-1, the complete variable domain is GAGVSQSPSNKVTEKGKDVELRCDPISGHTALYWYRQSLGQGLEFLIYFQGNSAPDKSGLPSDRFSAERTGGSVSTLTIQRTQQEDSAVYLCASSPRLAGVPVFGPGTRLTVL.

For the CDR3, the DNA is TGTGCCTGGAGTCATGACAGGGGCGATGGCTACACCTTC. Amino acids: CAWSHDRGDGYTF. The rearrangement links TRBV30 to TRBJ1-2, with TRBD1 matching over 8 bases. The trim removed 2 bases at V and 6 bases at J, leaving 5 bases unmatched. The germline gives CDR1 GTSNPN, CDR2 SVGIG (reference sequence). This CDR3 comprises 13 residues.

The chain carries TRBV19 and TRBJ1-1; TRBD1 aligns across 8 bases. The V and J ends lost 1 base and 3 bases, in that order; junction bases with no gene match: 7. CDR1 and CDR2 from the germline V gene are LNHDA and SQIVND (reference sequence). The CDR3 runs 16 residues. The CDR3 DNA follows: TGTGCCAGTAGTATAGGTTCCAGGGGGCGGTACACTGAAGCTTTCTTT. It translates to CASSIGSRGRYTEAFF.

This clone was detected only once. The genes are TRBV19 and TRBJ2-2; D is unresolved. This CDR3 spans 14 amino acids. Germline assignment: CDR1 LNHDA and CDR2 SQIVND (reference sequence). V dropped 5 bases and J dropped 0 bases, with 7 bases sitting between them. CDR3: CASSANANTGELFF. The DNA of the CDR3 is TGTGCCAGTAGTGCTAACGCGAACACCGGGGAGCTGTTTTTT.

V usage is TRBV24-1 and J usage is TRBJ1-1; 11 bases line up with TRBD1. The V segment lost 1 base and the J segment 9 bases; nucleotides outside the gene matches: 3. The CDR3 has 14 residues. CDR1 is KGHDR and CDR2 is SFDVKD in the germline V gene. The CDR3 loop is CATSDLRTGGQAFF. CDR3 DNA: TGTGCCACCAGTGATTTAAGGACAGGGGGCCAAGCTTTCTTT.

V is TRBV19 and J is TRBJ2-1; 8 nucleotides align to TRBD1. In germline, CDR1 is LNHDA, CDR2 SQIVND (reference sequence). CDR3 size: 14 residues. The V gene end was trimmed by 11 bases and the J gene end by 4 bases; junction bases not matched to a gene: 10. The CDR3 protein is CASQPGQGYNEQFF. In DNA form, the CDR3 reads TGTGCCTCCCAGCCAGGACAGGGTTACAATGAGCAGTTCTTC. Based on the CDR3 plus reference TRBV19 and TRBJ2-1, the full variable domain is DGGITQSPKYLFRKEGQNVTLSCEQNLNHDAMYWYRQDPGQGLRLIYYSQIVNDFQKGDIAEGYSVSREKKESFPLTVTSAQKNPTAFYLCASQPGQGYNEQFFGPGTRLTVL.

The genes are TRBV5-1 and TRBJ2-4; TRBD2 agrees at 9 bases. Looked up from germline, CDR1 is SGHRS and CDR2 is YFSETQ. The CDR3 has 15 amino acids. V was pared by 4 bases and J by 0 bases, with 2 bases of the junction left unmatched. This CDR3 reads CASSQTSGAKNIQYF. CDR3 bases: TGCGCCAGCAGCCAGACTAGCGGAGCCAAAAACATTCAGTACTTC.

J is TRBJ2-3 and V is TRBV27, with TRBD2 matching over 7 bases. CDR1 and CDR2 (germline): MNHEY, SMNVEV (reference sequence). The V gene end was trimmed by 5 bases and the J gene end by 0 bases; junction bases not matched to a gene: 2. This CDR3 comprises 14 residues. CDR3 amino acids: CASSISGSTDTQYF. CDR3 nucleotide sequence: TGTGCCAGCAGTATTAGCGGGAGCACAGATACGCAGTATTTT.

The chain employs TRBV27 and TRBJ2-7, with 12 bases that match TRBD1. The CDR3 loop spans 14 amino acids. V shed 10 bases and J 4 bases; nucleotides not matched to a gene: 8. CDR1 is MNHEY, CDR2 SMNVEV, per germline (reference sequence). CDR3 nucleotide sequence: TGTGCCACCGGACGGGGACAGGGGGCTTACGAGCAGTACTTC. This codes for CATGRGQGAYEQYF.

As DNA, the CDR3 is TGTGCCAGCAGCTTAGGGGACAGCTTCTACGAGCAGTACTTC. Its protein product is CASSLGDSFYEQYF. The genes are TRBV11-1 and TRBJ2-7; TRBD1 aligns across 7 bases. This CDR3 region has 14 residues. With V trimmed by 1 base and J by 3 bases, 3 bases remained unmatched. In germline, CDR1 is SGHAT, CDR2 FQDESV (reference sequence).

As DNA, the CDR3 is TGTGCCTGTAAACAGGGGACCTACGAGCAGTACTTC. Residues: CACKQGTYEQYF. The V call is TRBV30, the J call TRBJ2-7, with 7 bases that match TRBD1. The germline V gene has CDR1 GTSNPN and CDR2 SVGIG (reference sequence). The ends lost 6 bases at V and 2 bases at J; junction bases unmatched: 4. The CDR3 covers 12 residues.